The text below deals with one T cell receptor beta chain. The entry originates in a study of blood T cell repertoires in COVID-19. Study in general: Sites across the United States, Italy and Spain contributed samples from acute and convalescent COVID-19. Nucleic acid was either cDNA or gDNA, and it came from T cells, B-cell-depleted T cells, or PBMCs.

Some clones are missing from TCRdb's copy, which holds only in-frame ones; the method was immunoSEQ multiplex PCR. The sample includes about 50,000 clones, about 87% of them seen just once. Germline V gives CDR1 SNHLY, CDR2 FYNNEI. CDR3 length: 14 amino acids. The V and J ends lost 6 bases and 5 bases respectively, with 16 bases between them. The chain has TRBV2 and TRBJ1-1, with D possibly matching TRBD1 (6 bases). The TCR originated in a human donor with active COVID-19. The donor label of this sample is uncertain. The sample consisted of peripheral blood. CDR3 nucleotides: TGTGCCAGCAGAACTAGACAGGCCCAGACTGAAGCTTTCTTT. It codes for CASRTRQAQTEAFF.